Following are 20 T cell receptor beta chains from one sample sequenced in a study of OX40 agonist ivuxolimab in advanced cancers. Sequencing was performed with immunoSEQ multiplex PCR; in TCRdb, only in-frame clones are kept and a portion is missing. The sample consists of fewer than 15,000 clones, about 78% of them appearing once. Sequencing was performed on CD4+ or CD8+ T cells sorted from blood, taken in a trial of the OX40 agonist ivuxolimab. The receptors were gathered from an adult with an advanced solid tumor such as melanoma, head and neck, liver or kidney cancer.

The CDR3: CASQSGNNLYEQYF. CDR3 DNA: TGCGCCAGCCAATCCGGGAACAACTTATACGAGCAGTACTTC. The chain recombines TRBV5-1 with TRBJ2-5; D is possibly TRBD2 (5 bases). The end of the DNA fits TRBJ2-7 better, so the J call may be wrong. The CDR3 spans 14 residues. Germline assignment: CDR1 SGHRS and CDR2 YFSETQ.

The rearrangement joins TRBV13 to TRBJ2-7, with D uncertain. Germline values: CDR1 PRHDT, CDR2 FYEKMQ (reference sequence). V lost 0 bases, J lost 3 bases, and 9 bases lay in between. CDR3 size: 14 residues. As DNA, the CDR3 is TGTGCCAGCAGCTTAGGCGCTAGAGTCTACGAGCAGTACTTC. The encoded protein is CASSLGARVYEQYF.

The chain employs TRBV7-2 and TRBJ2-3; no definite D call. Trimming shortened V by 1 base and J by 1 base, and 15 bases separated the two germline ends. The CDR3 has 17 amino acids. Germline V gene lookup returns CDR1 SGHTA and CDR2 FQGNSA. In DNA form, the CDR3 reads TGTGCCAGCAGCTTAGGGGCCCACGGGTCGGGCACAGATACGCAGTATTTT. Protein product: CASSLGAHGSGTDTQYF. Full variable domain (outside the CDR3, taken from reference TRBV7-2 and TRBJ2-3): GAGVSQSPSNKVTEKGKDVELRCDPISGHTALYWYRQSLGQGLEFLIYFQGNSAPDKSGLPSDRFSAERTGGSVSTLTIQRTQQEDSAVYLCASSLGAHGSGTDTQYFGPGTRLTVL.

The chain joins TRBV7-8 to TRBJ1-5; tentatively, D is TRBD1 (5 bases). From germline, CDR1 is SGHVS and CDR2 FQNEAQ. The CDR3 runs to 16 residues. The V gene lost 2 bases and the J gene lost 1 base, with 12 bases spanning the gap. The CDR3 region is CASSLSRGGSNQPQHF. DNA of the CDR3: TGTGCCAGCAGCTTAAGCCGCGGGGGAAGCAATCAGCCCCAGCATTTT.

This clone was seen only once. J is TRBJ1-2 and V is TRBV5-1; no clear D gene. V was clipped by 4 bases and J by 2 bases, with 9 bases between them. Looked up from germline, CDR1 is SGHRS and CDR2 is YFSETQ. The CDR3 totals 13 residues. CDR3 residues: CASSDTLNYGYTF. The DNA of the CDR3 is TGCGCCAGCAGCGATACACTGAACTATGGCTACACCTTC.

The chain has TRBV6-4 and TRBJ2-1; 10 bases agree with TRBD1. Germline loops: CDR1 MRHNA, CDR2 SNTAGT. The CDR3 loop spans 14 amino acids. The V segment lost 3 bases and the J segment 7 bases; nucleotides outside the gene matches: 3. Here the CDR3 reads CASSEGTGENEQFF. In nucleotides, the CDR3 is TGTGCCAGCAGTGAGGGGACAGGGGAGAATGAGCAGTTCTTC.

This clone was counted at least ten times. The chain combines TRBV4-1 with TRBJ2-7, with no clear D. Germline CDR1 is MGHRA and CDR2 is YSYEKL. The CDR3 runs 13 residues. V was clipped by 1 base and J by 4 bases, with 8 bases between them. The chain's CDR3 is CASSQVLEYEQYF. The DNA of the CDR3 is TGCGCCAGCAGCCAAGTCCTGGAGTACGAGCAGTACTTC.

The V call is TRBV28, the J call TRBJ1-1, with a weak D call TRBD1 (5 bases). Germline V gives CDR1 MDHEN, CDR2 SYDVKM. Trimming took off 6 bases at V and 0 bases at J, with 8 bases between the two ends. The CDR3 is made up of 13 amino acids. The chain's CDR3 is CASRQALNTEAFF. For the CDR3, the DNA is TGTGCCAGCAGACAGGCCCTGAACACTGAAGCTTTCTTT.

This chain connects TRBV7-9 to TRBJ2-7; 7 bases are shared with TRBD1. This CDR3 has 12 residues. The junction had 3 bases not matched to a gene; V was cut back by 1 base and J by 9 bases. Per germline, CDR1 SEHNR and CDR2 FQNEAQ (reference sequence). CDR3 region: CASSLGQGLQYF. CDR3 bases: TGTGCCAGCAGCTTAGGACAGGGTTTGCAGTACTTC.

The V call is TRBV9, the J call TRBJ2-7; 9 bases map to TRBD1. Losses at the gene ends were 4 bases for V and 3 bases for J; bases not matched to a gene: 11. The CDR3 has 16 residues. Germline CDR1 and CDR2: SGDLS and YYNGEE. The CDR3 loop reads CASSPGTGILVYEQYF. CDR3 DNA sequence: TGTGCCAGCAGCCCGGGGACAGGGATTTTGGTCTACGAGCAGTACTTC.

The chain recombines TRBV23-1 with TRBJ2-7; D is possibly TRBD1 (6 bases). TRBV23-1 qualifies as an ORF whose function is uncertain. This CDR3 has 15 residues. V was clipped by 3 bases and J by 5 bases, with 17 bases between them. The DNA of the CDR3 is TGCGCCAGCAGTCATAAGACAGGAACCTTCCACGAGCAGTACTTC. Translated, it gives CASSHKTGTFHEQYF.

The chain carries TRBV5-1 and TRBJ2-1; D remains ambiguous. The CDR3 runs 16 residues. Trimming took off 4 bases at V and 5 bases at J, with 19 bases between the two ends. Looked up from germline, CDR1 is SGHRS and CDR2 is YFSETQ. The chain's CDR3 is CASSPPLSDLNNEQFF. The CDR3, as DNA: TGCGCCAGCAGCCCCCCCCTTTCCGATCTAAACAATGAGCAGTTCTTC.

This clone was seen more than once but under ten times. The rearrangement links TRBV29-1 to TRBJ1-2; the D is unclear. Between the trimmed V and J ends, which lost 6 bases and 8 bases, there was a span of 10 bases. The CDR3 has 10 residues. Germline-derived CDR1 and CDR2 are SQVTM and ANQGSEA. The CDR3 DNA is TGCAGCGTGGAGGACGCCGGCTACACCTTC. It is translated as CSVEDAGYTF.

The chain joins TRBV19 to TRBJ2-1; D possibly corresponds to TRBD2 (6 bases). V lost 5 bases, J lost 4 bases, and 12 bases lay in between. The germline V gene has CDR1 LNHDA and CDR2 SQIVND (reference sequence). The length of the CDR3 is 14 residues. CDR3 sequence (DNA): TGTGCCAGTAGTCCCGCGGGGCGGTACAATGAGCAGTTCTTC. Protein product: CASSPAGRYNEQFF.

This clone has at least ten counts. The chain employs TRBV12-2 and TRBJ1-2; the tabulated D call, TRBD1, remains unverified against the DNA. TRBV12-2 is given as a pseudogene. The CDR3 consists of 12 residues. CDR3 nucleotide sequence: TGTGCAAGTCGCTTACAGGGTTTTGGCTACACCTTC. It encodes CASRLQGFGYTF.

The chain links TRBV5-6 to TRBJ1-2; D is perhaps TRBD1 (5 bases). From germline, CDR1 is SGHDT and CDR2 YYEEEE. This CDR3 region has 15 residues. Trimming removed 4 bases at V and 4 bases at J, with 17 bases between. CDR3 in amino acids: CASSGGDLSVYGYTF. DNA for the CDR3: TGTGCCAGCAGCGGGGGGGACCTCTCGGTCTATGGCTACACCTTC.

Comments on this clone: Sequence at one end of the junction differs from germline and may be a read error. V is TRBV4-1 and J is TRBJ2-6, with D perhaps assigned TRBD1 or TRBD2 (7 bases each). Per the germline V gene, CDR1 is MGHRA and CDR2 is YSYEKL. This CDR3 has 16 residues. The CDR3 coding sequence is TGTGCCAGCAGCCAGGGGGGGACCTCTGGGGCCAACGTCCTGACTTTC. It is translated as CASSQGGTSGANVLTF.

This sequence joins TRBV5-6 and TRBJ1-2; D is ambiguous. Germline lookup yields CDR1 SGHDT and CDR2 YYEEEE. V lost 4 bases to trimming and J lost 4 bases, with 17 bases between them. The length of the CDR3 is 15 residues. The CDR3 bases are TGTGCCAGCAGCCATGAAGGAAGCATAGTCTATGGCTACACCTTC. It codes for CASSHEGSIVYGYTF.

This sequence joins TRBV5-8 and TRBJ2-1, with 10 positions matching TRBD2. The V gene end was trimmed by 2 bases and the J gene end by 9 bases; junction bases not matched to a gene: 8. The CDR3 covers 15 residues. Per germline, CDR1 SGHTS and CDR2 YDEGEE. The CDR3 sequence is CASSFRSGRAGEQFF. The CDR3 coding sequence is TGTGCCAGCAGCTTCCGGAGCGGGAGGGCCGGTGAGCAGTTCTTC.

The rearrangement links TRBV6-5 to TRBJ2-5, with 13 bases identical to TRBD2. In germline, CDR1 is MNHEY, CDR2 SVGAGI. The CDR3 length is 16 residues. The junction had 7 bases not matched to a gene; V was cut back by 4 bases and J by 5 bases. CDR3 amino acids: CASSFTSGRAGETQYF. Written as DNA, the CDR3 is TGTGCCAGCAGTTTTACTAGCGGGAGGGCCGGTGAGACCCAGTACTTC.